One and the same sample provided the 7 T cell receptor beta chains below, sequenced in a study of T cell responses to AZD1222 COVID-19 vaccine. Libraries were prepared by immunoSEQ multiplex PCR; TCRdb keeps only in-frame clonotypes and omits some of them. In the table there are 85,000 to 130,000 clones, about 89% of which are singletons. Material: peripheral blood, obtained 28 days after the second dose of the MenACWY control vaccine. The receptor source for this set is an adult who received the MenACWY meningococcal vaccine as a control.

The chain recombines TRBV20-1 with TRBJ1-5; tentative D call: TRBD1 (6 bases). Trimming cost V 3 bases and J 8 bases, with 17 bases left between them. CDR1 and CDR2 from the germline V gene are DFQATT and SNEGSKA (reference sequence). The CDR3 spans 14 residues. DNA of the CDR3: TGCAGTGCTAGTCGGGAGGGGGTGGTGAAGCCCCAGCATTTT. Its protein is CSASREGVVKPQHF.

The chain couples TRBV6-5 to TRBJ1-6; 9 nucleotides line up with TRBD1. The germline gives CDR1 MNHEY, CDR2 SVGAGI. The CDR3 is 14 amino acids. V shed 10 bases, J shed 8 bases, and the junction held 9 bases outside the gene matches. CDR3 in amino acids: CATNRGQMDSPLHF. CDR3 DNA: TGTGCCACCAACAGGGGGCAGATGGATTCACCCCTCCACTTT.

The J gene is TRBJ1-3, the V gene TRBV6-5; possibly TRBD1 for D (6 bases). The CDR3 extends over 15 amino acids. The V end was cut by 6 bases, the J end by 0 bases, with 12 bases between. Germline V gives CDR1 MNHEY, CDR2 SVGAGI. Here the CDR3 reads CASREDRSSGNTIYF. In DNA form, the CDR3 reads TGTGCCAGCAGAGAGGACAGAAGCTCTGGAAACACCATATATTTT.

This clone was recorded once. This chain connects TRBV21-1 to TRBJ1-6. TRBV21-1 is tagged as a pseudogene. CDR3 length: 14 amino acids. CDR3 residues: CASSKAPRVSPLHF. The CDR3 region has the DNA TGTGCCAGCAGCAAAGCACCGAGGGTCTCACCCCTCCACTTT.

The rearrangement links TRBV5-1 to TRBJ2-7; D gene ambiguous. V lost 0 bases and J 2 bases, leaving 6 bases between the germline ends. This CDR3 has 13 amino acids. CDR1 SGHRS and CDR2 YFSETQ come from the germline V gene. The CDR3 spells CASSLGRAYEQYF. The CDR3 DNA follows: TGCGCCAGCAGCTTGGGACGGGCCTACGAGCAGTACTTC.

V is TRBV20-1 and J is TRBJ2-7; D ambiguous. The CDR3 has 13 amino acids. V was trimmed by 6 bases and J by 2 bases, leaving 14 bases between them. Germline V gene lookup returns CDR1 DFQATT and CDR2 SNEGSKA (reference sequence). Here the CDR3 DNA reads TGCAGTGCAAGTAGACAAGCTACCTACGAGCAGTACTTC. Translation gives CSASRQATYEQYF.

The chain has TRBV5-1 and TRBJ2-5; 10 nucleotides line up with TRBD1. The germline CDR1 and CDR2 sequences are SGHRS and YFSETQ. The CDR3 has 15 amino acids. With 4 bases clipped from V and 5 bases from J, the junction kept 8 bases outside the gene matches. Here the CDR3 reads CASSGGTGAGETQYF. CDR3 nucleotides: TGCGCCAGCAGCGGAGGGACAGGGGCGGGGGAGACCCAGTACTTC.